This record covers a single T cell receptor beta chain. The antigen is not known. Clones were sequenced by immunoSEQ multiplex PCR, and TCRdb holds only the in-frame ones, with some missing. Found here are around 130,000 clones, about nine tenths of them singletons; the top ten hold 10% to 15%. PCR or immunohistochemistry showed mismatch repair deficiency in every enrolled patient. These data come from a study of PD-1 blockade in mismatch repair-deficient tumors. For the study at large: Patients had about a dozen mismatch repair-deficient cancer types, all previously treated and progressing. Study findings and constraints: Tumor-resident clones, often undetectable pretreatment in blood, expanded then contracted after pembrolizumab.

CDR1 and CDR2 (germline): SGHRS, YFSETQ. The length of the CDR3 is 14 residues. Trimming cost V 0 bases and J 2 bases, with 8 bases left between them. The TCR sequence derives from an adult with mismatch repair-deficient cancer. The sequenced sample was peripheral blood, obtained approximately 70 weeks after starting pembrolizumab. The chain uses TRBV5-1 and TRBJ1-2; D ambiguous. Here the CDR3 reads CASSLVGLNYGYTF. CDR3 sequence (DNA): TGCGCCAGCAGCTTGGTAGGATTAAACTATGGCTACACCTTC.